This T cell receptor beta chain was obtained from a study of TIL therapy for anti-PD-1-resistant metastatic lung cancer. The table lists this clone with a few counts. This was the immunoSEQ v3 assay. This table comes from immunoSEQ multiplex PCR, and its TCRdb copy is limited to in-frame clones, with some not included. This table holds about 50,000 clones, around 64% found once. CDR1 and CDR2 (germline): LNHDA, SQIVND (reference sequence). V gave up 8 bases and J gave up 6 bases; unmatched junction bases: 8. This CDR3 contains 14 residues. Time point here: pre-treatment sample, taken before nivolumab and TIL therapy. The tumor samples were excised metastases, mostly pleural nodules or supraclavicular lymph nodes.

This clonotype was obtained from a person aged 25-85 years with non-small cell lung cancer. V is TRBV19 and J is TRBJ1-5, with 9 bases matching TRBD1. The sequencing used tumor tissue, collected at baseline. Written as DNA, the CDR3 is TGTGCCAGTCAAAGACAGGGGGAAGGTCAGCCCCAGCATTTT. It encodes CASQRQGEGQPQHF.